The 26 T cell receptor beta chains in this list originate from one sample, sequenced in a study of low-dose radiotherapy and immunotherapy resistance in tumors. As for time point: after trial treatment. Documented treatment: LDRT plus nivolumab, ipilimumab, low-dose cyclophosphamide and aspirin (RACIN trial). Both TCRalpha and TCRbeta chains were reverse transcribed with V-gene-specific primers. An approximately 19-cycle PCR with a constant-region primer and V-primer adapter amplified TCRs. TCRdb redid the calling of the reads with MiXCR, one entry per CDR3 protein. The sample yields some 100,000 distinct CDR3 sequences, approximately 22% seen once. Sample: PBMCs, taken after low-dose radiotherapy plus immunotherapy. All receptors derive from a female donor with ovarian cancer.

This clonotype was detected ten times or more. The chain recombines TRBV5-1 with TRBJ2-3; the D gene is possibly TRBD1 (6 bases). CDR1 and CDR2 (germline): SGHRS, YFSETQ. Trimming shortened V by 0 bases and J by 6 bases, and 11 bases separated the two germline ends. This CDR3 comprises 14 residues. The CDR3 DNA reads as TGCGCCAGCAGCTTGGCTACAGGGCCCGATACGCAGTATTTT. It specifies CASSLATGPDTQYF.

This clonotype was counted at least ten times. The gene calls are TRBV2 and TRBJ2-2, with D tentatively TRBD1 (6 bases). From germline, CDR1 is SNHLY and CDR2 FYNNEI. This CDR3 has 15 residues. V was trimmed by 6 bases and J by 0 bases, leaving 11 bases between them. CDR3 coding DNA: TGTGCCAGCAGATCCGGGACAACGAACACCGGGGAGCTGTTTTTT. It is translated as CASRSGTTNTGELFF.

The sample holds many counts of this clonotype. This chain uses TRBV6-2 or TRBV6-3 with TRBJ2-2; D is possibly TRBD1 (7 bases). The CDR3 is made up of 15 amino acids. Trimming took 5 bases from V and 3 from J, leaving 13 bases between them. Germline CDR1 reads MNHEY; CDR2 reads SVGEGT. CDR3 bases: TGTGCCAGCAGTGGATTCAGGGGGGACACCGGGGAGCTGTTTTTT. As protein: CASSGFRGDTGELFF.

J is TRBJ2-1 and V is TRBV7-3; the D is unclear. This CDR3 is 15 amino acids long. Trimming pared 5 bases from V and 9 bases from J, leaving 20 bases between. Germline CDR1 and CDR2: SGHTA and FQGTGA. The CDR3: CASSPGLPPTTEQFF. The DNA of the CDR3 is TGTGCCAGCAGCCCGGGTCTGCCTCCTACAACTGAGCAGTTCTTC.

This clonotype has ten or more counts. This sequence joins TRBV9 and TRBJ2-7; TRBD1 agrees at 9 bases. V trimming: 2 bases; J trimming: 6 bases; junction bases outside the gene matches: 6. The CDR3 totals 14 residues. Germline CDR1 is SGDLS and CDR2 is YYNGEE. CDR3 amino acids: CASSVRQGGLEQYF. The DNA of the CDR3 is TGTGCCAGCAGCGTGAGACAGGGGGGACTCGAGCAGTACTTC.

This clonotype was found many times. The rearrangement uses TRBV15 and TRBJ1-1; D call uncertain. CDR1 is LNHNV and CDR2 is YYDKDF in the germline V gene (reference sequence). The CDR3 is made up of 13 amino acids. With 3 bases removed from V and 2 bases from J, the gap between germline ends came to 7 bases. CDR3 coding DNA: TGTGCCACCAGCAGGACCTTTAACACTGAAGCTTTCTTT. This translates into CATSRTFNTEAFF. The whole variable domain, remainder taken from reference TRBV15 and TRBJ1-1, is DAMVIQNPRYQVTQFGKPVTLSCSQTLNHNVMYWYQQKSSQAPKLLFHYYDKDFNNEADTPDNFQSRRPNTSFCFLDIRSPGLGDTAMYLCATSRTFNTEAFFGQGTRLTVV.

The rearrangement links TRBV12-3 or TRBV12-4 to TRBJ2-5; possibly TRBD1 for D (6 bases). This CDR3 region has 14 residues. Trimming removed 1 base at V and 5 bases at J, with 11 bases between. The CDR3 nucleotides are TGTGCCAGCAGTTTAGACAGGGTTGGGGAGACCCAGTACTTC. It yields the protein CASSLDRVGETQYF.

This clonotype was found a few times. J is TRBJ2-2 and V is TRBV5-1, with D uncertain. The CDR3 loop spans 13 amino acids. CDR1 SGHRS and CDR2 YFSETQ come from the germline V gene. The germline V and J ends were trimmed by 1 base and 8 bases, with 9 bases remaining between them. Here the CDR3 reads CASSLKPEGELFF. DNA of the CDR3: TGCGCCAGCAGCTTGAAACCCGAAGGGGAGCTGTTTTTT.

The table lists this clonotype with many counts. This sequence joins TRBV29-1 and TRBJ2-1; 10 bases map to TRBD1. After removal of 5 bases from V and 1 base from J, the junction contained 5 bases not matched to a gene. The CDR3 runs 15 residues. Germline V CDR1 and CDR2: SQVTM, ANQGSEA. This CDR3 reads CSVKRQGASYNEQFF. The CDR3 nucleotides are TGCAGCGTTAAGCGACAGGGGGCATCCTACAATGAGCAGTTCTTC.

The chain carries TRBV12-3 or TRBV12-4 and TRBJ2-1; 9 bases are a match to TRBD2. Germline trimming cut 9 bases from V and 5 bases from J; bases unmatched to any gene: 11. The CDR3 sequence is 15 residues long. CDR3 sequence: CASRERGAPNNEQFF. CDR3 DNA: TGTGCCAGTAGGGAGCGGGGGGCACCGAACAATGAGCAGTTCTTC.

This clonotype was recorded at least ten times. The chain recombines TRBV7-9 with TRBJ1-2; the D is unclear. In germline, CDR1 is SEHNR, CDR2 FQNEAQ (reference sequence). The germline V and J ends were trimmed by 8 bases and 4 bases, with 11 bases remaining between them. CDR3 length equals 12 residues. CDR3 sequence: CASSSQTYGYTF. CDR3 DNA sequence: TGTGCCAGCTCTAGCCAGACCTATGGCTACACCTTC.

This clonotype was seen at least ten times. The V gene is TRBV10-2, the J gene TRBJ1-5; D remains unclear. The CDR3 sequence is 16 residues long. Trimming took 2 bases from V and 6 from J, leaving 17 bases between them. Germline CDR1 WSHSY, CDR2 SAAADI. As DNA, the CDR3 is TGCGCCAGCAGTGAGAACAGTGGTCCGGTGAGTCAGCCCCAGCATTTT. This translates into CASSENSGPVSQPQHF.

This clonotype was recorded at least ten times. The chain couples TRBV23-1 to TRBJ1-4; no definite D call. TRBV23-1 is identified as an open reading frame with a role that is uncertain. The CDR3 contains 15 residues. V was trimmed by 0 bases and J by 8 bases, leaving 13 bases between them. CDR3 sequence: CASSQSVQLGEKLFF. CDR3 bases: TGCGCCAGCAGTCAATCTGTGCAGCTTGGGGAAAAACTGTTTTTT.

This clonotype was counted ten times or more. The chain couples TRBV28 to TRBJ2-7, with 9 bases lining up with TRBD2. This CDR3 comprises 14 residues. Trimming removed 5 bases from V and 1 base from J; junction bases left unmatched: 3. CDR1 is MDHEN and CDR2 is SYDVKM in the germline V gene. The CDR3: CASSRLAGSYEQYF. The CDR3 DNA reads TGTGCCAGCAGTAGGCTAGCGGGGTCCTACGAGCAGTACTTC.

At least ten counts were recorded for this clonotype. The chain uses TRBV6-2 or TRBV6-3 and TRBJ2-1; 14 bases align to TRBD2. From germline, CDR1 is MNHEY and CDR2 SVGEGT. There are 18 residues in the CDR3. The ends lost 5 bases at V and 6 bases at J; junction bases unmatched: 12. This CDR3 reads CASSKLRRTSGRSNEQFF. DNA of the CDR3: TGTGCCAGCAGTAAACTAAGAAGGACTAGCGGGAGGTCCAATGAGCAGTTCTTC.

V and J are TRBV19 and TRBJ2-5; perhaps TRBD2 as D (6 bases). CDR3 length: 16 residues. Germline V gene sequence: CDR1 LNHDA, CDR2 SQIVND (reference sequence). V lost 5 bases and J 5 bases, leaving 21 bases between the germline ends. The CDR3 is CASSARAGPRLETQYF. The CDR3 nucleotides are TGTGCCAGTAGTGCCCGTGCGGGGCCTCGTCTGGAGACCCAGTACTTC.

J is TRBJ2-1 and V is TRBV9; TRBD2 aligns across 10 bases. The ends lost 0 bases at V and 4 bases at J; junction bases unmatched: 4. Germline loops: CDR1 SGDLS, CDR2 YYNGEE. CDR3 length: 16 amino acids. The CDR3 coding sequence is TGTGCCAGCAGCGTAGCAGCGGGGGGGGGGTACAATGAGCAGTTCTTC. Translating gives CASSVAAGGGYNEQFF. The full variable domain, with the rest looked up from reference TRBV9 and TRBJ2-1, is DSGVTQTPKHLITATGQRVTLRCSPRSGDLSVYWYQQSLDQGLQFLIQYYNGEERAKGNILERFSAQQFPDLHSELNLSSLELGDSALYFCASSVAAGGGYNEQFFGPGTRLTVL.

This clonotype was picked up many times. V is TRBV4-2 and J is TRBJ1-1; perhaps TRBD1 as D (5 bases). V lost 1 base to trimming and J lost 8 bases, with 14 bases between them. CDR3 length: 14 amino acids. Germline CDR1 LGHNA, CDR2 YNFKEQ. The CDR3 loop reads CASSQVLTDQEAFF. Written as DNA, the CDR3 is TGTGCCAGCAGCCAAGTCCTGACAGATCAGGAAGCTTTCTTT.

This clonotype was detected ten times or more. The V and J genes are TRBV28 and TRBJ1-2; no reliable D call. The CDR3 totals 15 residues. The germline gives CDR1 MDHEN, CDR2 SYDVKM. V lost 2 bases, J lost 5 bases, and 15 bases lay in between. DNA of the CDR3: TGTGCCAGCAGTTTAAGCCCGGAAGGAGTGTATGGCTACACCTTC. It yields the protein CASSLSPEGVYGYTF.

This clonotype turned up a few times. The V gene is TRBV6-2 or TRBV6-3, the J gene TRBJ1-4; 9 bases match TRBD1. The junction had 10 bases not matched to a gene; V was cut back by 6 bases and J by 8 bases. Germline V gives CDR1 MNHEY, CDR2 SVGEGT. CDR3 length equals 15 residues. CDR3 sequence: CASSRPGQGGEKLFF. CDR3 DNA sequence: TGTGCCAGCAGCCGTCCGGGACAGGGAGGCGAAAAACTGTTTTTT.

This clonotype was seen many times. This chain uses TRBV28 with TRBJ2-7; maybe TRBD1 (5 bases). The V and J ends lost 1 base and 2 bases respectively, with 12 bases between them. The V gene's germline CDR1 is MDHEN and CDR2 SYDVKM. The CDR3 loop spans 15 amino acids. The CDR3 DNA follows: TGTGCCAGCAGTTTATCCCCGACAGTGCCCTACGAGCAGTACTTC. Residues: CASSLSPTVPYEQYF. The variable domain in full, with the rest retrieved from reference TRBV28 and TRBJ2-7, is DVKVTQSSRYLVKRTGEKVFLECVQDMDHENMFWYRQDPGLGLRLIYFSYDVKMKEKGDIPEGYSVSREKKERFSLILESASTNQTSMYLCASSLSPTVPYEQYFGPGTRLTVT.

V usage is TRBV13 and J usage is TRBJ2-3; weak D call: TRBD2 (5 bases). The CDR3 is 13 amino acids. V lost 5 bases and J 4 bases, leaving 10 bases between the germline ends. Germline lookup yields CDR1 PRHDT and CDR2 FYEKMQ (reference sequence). This CDR3 reads CASSPRGADTQYF. DNA for the CDR3: TGTGCCAGCAGCCCCCGGGGAGCAGATACGCAGTATTTT.

This clonotype was detected ten times or more. This chain connects TRBV7-2 to TRBJ2-4, with 9 bases that match TRBD2. The V gene's germline CDR1 is SGHTA and CDR2 FQGNSA. V lost 2 bases, J lost 2 bases, and 4 bases stayed unmatched. This CDR3 contains 16 residues. CDR3 loop: CASSLPTSGSKNIQYF. CDR3 in DNA: TGTGCCAGCAGCTTACCGACTAGCGGCTCCAAAAACATTCAGTACTTC.

This clonotype was recorded at least ten times. Since a much larger clone is just one base distant, this may be a read error. This chain connects TRBV4-3 to TRBJ1-1, with D unclear. The CDR3 loop spans 12 amino acids. Germline V gene lookup returns CDR1 LGHNA and CDR2 YSLEER. The CDR3 nucleotides are TGCACCAGCAGCCGAGCGGGGACTGAAGCTTTCTTT. It translates to CTSSRAGTEAFF.

Comment on this clonotype: It differs at one base from a far larger clone, so likely a read error. The chain joins TRBV28 to TRBJ2-1; 15 bases match TRBD2. The length of the CDR3 is 18 residues. Germline V gives CDR1 MDHEN, CDR2 SYDVKM. CDR3 loop: CAISDSGLAGGPNNEQFF. DNA of the CDR3: TGTGCCATCAGTGACTCCGGACTAGCGGGAGGGCCTAACAATGAGCAGTTCTTC.

A few counts support this clonotype. No DNA is shown, since the ends of the CDR3 on it are uncertain; the CDR3 is the one TCRdb lists. V and J are TRBV4-1 and TRBJ2-2. Looked up from germline, CDR1 is MGHRA and CDR2 is YSYEKL. Inclusive of both ends, the CDR3 amounts to 15 amino acids. CDR3 residues: CASSQSSNTGELFFF.